This is a list of T cell receptor beta chains from one sample in a study of T-cell reconstitution after alpha-beta-depleted transplantation in children. MiXCR, run by TCRdb on the PCR reads, gives a single entry per CDR3 protein. The sample consists of over 150,000 distinct CDR3 sequences, roughly 6.6% of them appearing once. Here the sequenced sample was PBMCs, taken before TCRalphabeta/CD19-depleted stem cell transplant. These receptors originate from a boy aged 2-9 years with acute lymphoblastic leukemia, due to receive a stem cell transplant. The CDR3 runs from the conserved cysteine through the conserved F or W. The order of the fields is clone size, J gene, D gene, V gene, CDR3 protein, CDR3 DNA. D genes are given only for firm matches. Size values are once, few and many counts, or a class for expanded clones, and some rows have none.

clone_size: many; j_call: TRBJ2-3; d_call: TRBD1; v_call: TRBV12-3/TRBV12-4; cdr3_aa: CASTTGTGGTDTQYF; cdr3_nt: TGTGCCAGCACAACCGGGACAGGGGGCACAGATACGCAGTATTTT
clone_size: .; j_call: TRBJ2-3; d_call: TRBD2; v_call: TRBV6-4; cdr3_aa: CASSERGGSTDTQYF; cdr3_nt: TGTGCCAGCAGTGAGCGGGGGGGCAGCACAGATACGCAGTATTTT
clone_size: few; j_call: TRBJ2-7; d_call: .; v_call: TRBV7-3; cdr3_aa: CASSPRGGPSYEQYF; cdr3_nt: TGTGCCAGCAGCCCCAGGGGAGGGCCCTCCTACGAGCAGTACTTC
clone_size: .; j_call: TRBJ2-1; d_call: TRBD2; v_call: TRBV10-3; cdr3_aa: CAISETSGGAPSSYNEQFF; cdr3_nt: TGTGCCATCAGTGAAACTAGCGGGGGGGCGCCGAGCTCCTACAATGAGCAGTTCTTC
clone_size: few; j_call: TRBJ2-4; d_call: .; v_call: TRBV6-1; cdr3_aa: CASSENSGVGAKNIQYF; cdr3_nt: TGTGCCAGCAGTGAAAATTCTGGGGTAGGAGCCAAAAACATTCAGTACTTC
clone_size: few; j_call: TRBJ1-4; d_call: TRBD1; v_call: TRBV12-3/TRBV12-4; cdr3_aa: CASSLESWDRYNEKLFF; cdr3_nt: TGTGCCAGCAGTTTAGAGTCTTGGGACAGATATAATGAAAAACTGTTTTTT
clone_size: many; j_call: TRBJ2-7; d_call: .; v_call: TRBV5-6; cdr3_aa: CASSLGRGFFYEQYF; cdr3_nt: TGTGCCAGCAGCTTGGGTCGGGGTTTTTTCTACGAGCAGTACTTC
clone_size: .; j_call: TRBJ2-7; d_call: TRBD2; v_call: TRBV18; cdr3_aa: CASSPGTSGTLGYEQYF; cdr3_nt: TGTGCCAGCTCTCCAGGGACTAGCGGGACCCTAGGCTACGAGCAGTACTTC
clone_size: .; j_call: TRBJ2-7; d_call: .; v_call: TRBV20-1; cdr3_aa: CSANPPGVPYEQYF; cdr3_nt: TGCAGTGCTAATCCTCCAGGGGTCCCCTACGAGCAGTACTTC
clone_size: many; j_call: TRBJ2-1; d_call: .; v_call: TRBV11-2; cdr3_aa: CASSLRLSLNYNEQFF; cdr3_nt: TGTGCCAGCAGCTTGAGGTTATCCCTGAACTACAATGAGCAGTTCTTC
clone_size: .; j_call: TRBJ1-5; d_call: .; v_call: TRBV12-3/TRBV12-4; cdr3_aa: CASSPSGVNNQPQHF; cdr3_nt: TGTGCCAGCAGTCCCAGCGGAGTAAACAATCAGCCCCAGCATTTT
clone_size: many; j_call: TRBJ2-5; d_call: TRBD1; v_call: TRBV12-3/TRBV12-4; cdr3_aa: CASSLDIGRGQETQYF; cdr3_nt: TGTGCCAGCAGTTTAGATATCGGCAGGGGGCAAGAGACCCAGTACTTC
clone_size: many; j_call: TRBJ2-5; d_call: .; v_call: TRBV28; cdr3_aa: CASRLGGEETQYF; cdr3_nt: TGTGCCAGCAGGCTTGGAGGCGAAGAGACCCAGTACTTC
clone_size: many; j_call: TRBJ1-6; d_call: TRBD1; v_call: TRBV12-3/TRBV12-4; cdr3_aa: CASSLTRTGDSPLHF; cdr3_nt: TGTGCCAGCAGTTTAACTCGGACAGGTGATTCACCCCTCCACTTT
clone_size: many; j_call: TRBJ1-2; d_call: .; v_call: TRBV10-2; cdr3_aa: CASSEWGRARGNYGYTF; cdr3_nt: TGCGCCAGCAGTGAATGGGGCAGGGCGAGGGGAAACTATGGCTACACCTTC
clone_size: many; j_call: TRBJ2-3; d_call: .; v_call: TRBV5-1; cdr3_aa: CASSLGVGTDTQYF; cdr3_nt: TGCGCCAGCAGCTTGGGGGTCGGGACAGATACGCAGTATTTT